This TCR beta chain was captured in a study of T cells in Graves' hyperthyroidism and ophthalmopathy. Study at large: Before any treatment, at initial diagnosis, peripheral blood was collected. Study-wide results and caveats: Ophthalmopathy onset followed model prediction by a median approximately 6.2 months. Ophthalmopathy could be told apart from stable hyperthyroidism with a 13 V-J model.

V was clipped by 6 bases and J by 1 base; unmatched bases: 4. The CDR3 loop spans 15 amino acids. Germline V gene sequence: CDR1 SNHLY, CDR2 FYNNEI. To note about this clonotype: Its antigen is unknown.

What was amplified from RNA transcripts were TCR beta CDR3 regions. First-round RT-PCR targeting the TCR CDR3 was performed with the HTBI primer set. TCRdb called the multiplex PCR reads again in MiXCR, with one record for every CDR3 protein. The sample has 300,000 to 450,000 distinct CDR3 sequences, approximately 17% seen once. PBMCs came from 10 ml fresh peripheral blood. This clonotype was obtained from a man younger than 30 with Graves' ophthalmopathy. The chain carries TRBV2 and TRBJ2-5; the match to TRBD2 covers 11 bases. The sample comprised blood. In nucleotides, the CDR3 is TGTGCCAGCAGACGACTAGCGGGGCGCCAAGAGACCCAGTACTTC. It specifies CASRRLAGRQETQYF.